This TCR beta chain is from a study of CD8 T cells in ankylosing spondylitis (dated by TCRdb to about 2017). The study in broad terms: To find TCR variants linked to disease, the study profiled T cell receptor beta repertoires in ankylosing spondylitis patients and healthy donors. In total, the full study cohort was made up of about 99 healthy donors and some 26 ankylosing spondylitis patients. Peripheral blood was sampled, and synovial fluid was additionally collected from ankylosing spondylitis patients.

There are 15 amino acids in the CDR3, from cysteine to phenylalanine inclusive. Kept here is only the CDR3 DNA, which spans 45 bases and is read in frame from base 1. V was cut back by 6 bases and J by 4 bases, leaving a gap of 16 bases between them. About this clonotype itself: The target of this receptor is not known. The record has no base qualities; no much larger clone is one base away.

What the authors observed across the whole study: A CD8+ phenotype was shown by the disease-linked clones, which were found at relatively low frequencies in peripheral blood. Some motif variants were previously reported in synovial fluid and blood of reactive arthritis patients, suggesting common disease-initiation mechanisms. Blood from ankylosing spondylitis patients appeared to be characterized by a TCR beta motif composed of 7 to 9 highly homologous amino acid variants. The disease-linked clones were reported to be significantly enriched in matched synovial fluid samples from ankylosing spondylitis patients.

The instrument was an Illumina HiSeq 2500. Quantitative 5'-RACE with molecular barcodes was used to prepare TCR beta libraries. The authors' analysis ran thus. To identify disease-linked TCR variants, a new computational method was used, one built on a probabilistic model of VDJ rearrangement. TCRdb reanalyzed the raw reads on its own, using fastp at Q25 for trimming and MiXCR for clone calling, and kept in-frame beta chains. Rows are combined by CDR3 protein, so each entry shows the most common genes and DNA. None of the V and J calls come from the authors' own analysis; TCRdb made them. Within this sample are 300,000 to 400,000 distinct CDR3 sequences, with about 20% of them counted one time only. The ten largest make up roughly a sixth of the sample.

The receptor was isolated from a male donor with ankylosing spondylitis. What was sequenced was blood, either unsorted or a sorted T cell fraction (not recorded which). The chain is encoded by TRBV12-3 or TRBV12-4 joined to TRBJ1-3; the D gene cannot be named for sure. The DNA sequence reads TGTGCCAGCAGCCCAAACACTCCGCCAGGAAACACCATATATTTT. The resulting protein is CASSPNTPPGNTIYF.